These 25 T cell receptor beta chains were all obtained from the same sample, sequenced in a study of cytomegalovirus exposure and HLA in healthy donors. The PCR ran on 60 Vbeta and 13 Jbeta primers. Sequenced by immunoSEQ multiplex PCR; TCRdb stores in-frame clones only, minus some. The data hold approximately 200,000 clones, with 70% to 80% observed a single time. The specimen was PBMCs. Source of these receptors: a girl aged 2-9 years in good health and CMV-seronegative.

This clone was recorded a few times. V and J are TRBV6-5 and TRBJ1-4; no reliable D call. The V end lost 2 bases, the J end lost 5 bases, and 6 bases lay between the germline ends. Germline assignment: CDR1 MNHEY and CDR2 SVGAGI. The CDR3 is 13 amino acids. CDR3 nucleotides: TGTGCCAGCAGTTACGGAGGGAATGAAAAACTGTTTTTT. Translation gives CASSYGGNEKLFF.

The V and J genes are TRBV5-6 and TRBJ1-4; D is possibly TRBD1 (6 bases). Germline CDR1 and CDR2: SGHDT and YYEEEE. V lost 1 base to trimming and J lost 8 bases, with 15 bases between them. The CDR3 has 15 amino acids. The CDR3 DNA follows: TGTGCCAGCAGCTTGTGGTTAGGGGGGGAAGAAAAACTGTTTTTT. Its translation is CASSLWLGGEEKLFF.

J is TRBJ2-3 and V is TRBV5-1; possibly TRBD1 for D (5 bases). Trimming took off 1 base at V and 2 bases at J, with 14 bases between the two ends. Germline lookup yields CDR1 SGHRS and CDR2 YFSETQ. This CDR3 spans 16 amino acids. The CDR3 sequence: CASSLKRQGATDTQYF. The CDR3 coding sequence is TGCGCCAGCAGCTTGAAACGTCAGGGTGCCACAGATACGCAGTATTTT.

There are a few counts of this clone. V usage is TRBV27 and J usage is TRBJ2-7; tentatively, D is TRBD2 (6 bases). The CDR3 loop spans 14 amino acids. Trimming left V 4 bases short and J 3 bases short, with 13 bases between. Per the germline V gene, CDR1 is MNHEY and CDR2 is SMNVEV (reference sequence). The CDR3 nucleotides are TGTGCCAGCAGTTCCAGGACGGGAGACTACGAGCAGTACTTC. This translates into CASSSRTGDYEQYF.

The rearrangement uses TRBV10-2 and TRBJ1-1, with D perhaps TRBD1 (5 bases). Germline V lookup: CDR1 WSHSY, CDR2 SAAADI. Trimming stripped 6 bases from V and 2 bases from J, with 16 bases between. The CDR3 loop spans 15 amino acids. CDR3 sequence: CASSQTTVLNTEAFF. The CDR3 bases are TGCGCCAGCAGCCAGACGACAGTTCTTAACACTGAAGCTTTCTTT.

Here the CDR3 DNA reads TGTGCCAGCAGCACATGGACAGGGTCGAACACCGGGGAGCTGTTTTTT. As protein: CASSTWTGSNTGELFF. The chain links TRBV7-2 to TRBJ2-2; 8 positions match TRBD1. The CDR3 contains 16 residues. The V gene end was trimmed by 5 bases and the J gene end by 0 bases; junction bases not matched to a gene: 5. Germline CDR1 reads SGHTA; CDR2 reads FQGNSA.

The J gene is TRBJ2-5, the V gene TRBV21-1; TRBD1, as called in the table, went unchecked against the DNA. TRBV21-1 is noted as a pseudogene. The CDR3 extends over 15 amino acids. CDR3 in amino acids: CASSLPGTAQETQYF. The CDR3 DNA follows: TGTGCCAGCAGCTTACCCGGGACAGCCCAAGAGACCCAGTACTTC.

This rearrangement joins TRBV6-5 to TRBJ1-2; no firm D call. V lost 4 bases to trimming and J lost 7 bases, with 13 bases between them. Germline CDR1 MNHEY, CDR2 SVGAGI. CDR3 length equals 13 residues. The CDR3 here is CASSWANFGGYTF. The CDR3 DNA reads as TGTGCCAGCAGTTGGGCCAACTTCGGTGGCTACACCTTC.

This clone occurred once. The chain combines TRBV7-5 with TRBJ1-5; the table's D call TRBD1 went unverified against the DNA. TRBV7-5 is reported as a pseudogene. The CDR3 totals 14 residues. The CDR3 DNA sequence: TGTGCCAGAAGCTCTTGGACAGGGCTTCAGCCCCAGCATTTT. Amino acid sequence: CARSSWTGLQPQHF.

This sequence joins TRBV6-5 and TRBJ2-7; 7 nucleotides agree with TRBD2. The trim removed 5 bases at V and 3 bases at J, leaving 4 bases unmatched. This CDR3 has 13 amino acids. The germline V gene has CDR1 MNHEY and CDR2 SVGAGI. CDR3 loop: CASSTREDYEQYF. Here the CDR3 DNA reads TGTGCCAGCAGTACCCGGGAGGACTACGAGCAGTACTTC.

This chain links TRBV5-1 with TRBJ2-1, with TRBD2 matching over 9 bases. The CDR3 contains 15 residues. Losses at the gene ends were 2 bases for V and 4 bases for J; bases not matched to a gene: 4. The germline CDR1 and CDR2 sequences are SGHRS and YFSETQ. CDR3 sequence (DNA): TGCGCCAGCAGCTTTGATAGCGGGGGTTACAATGAGCAGTTCTTC. Translated, it gives CASSFDSGGYNEQFF.

The gene calls are TRBV6-1 and TRBJ1-1; TRBD1 is a possible D gene (5 bases). The germline V gene encodes CDR1 MNHNS and CDR2 SASEGT. V gave up 6 bases and J gave up 4 bases, with 12 bases separating them. The CDR3 runs to 13 residues. CDR3 region: CASSWGGATEAFF. The CDR3 DNA reads TGTGCCAGCAGCTGGGGTGGGGCCACTGAAGCTTTCTTT.

The chain carries TRBV7-9 and TRBJ2-1, with TRBD2 matching over 10 bases. The CDR3 consists of 19 residues. Germline lookup yields CDR1 SEHNR and CDR2 FQNEAQ (reference sequence). The V and J ends lost 2 bases and 0 bases, in that order; junction bases with no gene match: 10. CDR3 in DNA: TGTGCCAGCAGCTTACCGGGACTAGCGAGTATTAGCTCCTACAATGAGCAGTTCTTC. Encoded protein: CASSLPGLASISSYNEQFF.

The rearrangement joins TRBV27 to TRBJ2-3; 11 bases are shared with TRBD2. V trimming: 0 bases; J trimming: 6 bases; junction bases outside the gene matches: 5. The CDR3 covers 16 residues. Germline CDR1 and CDR2: MNHEY and SMNVEV (reference sequence). The CDR3 DNA reads as TGTGCCAGCAGTTTATCTAGCGGGGGGGCCCAGGATACGCAGTATTTT. Translation gives CASSLSSGGAQDTQYF.

The count of this clone is one. The gene calls are TRBV5-4 and TRBJ1-2, with 7 bases matching TRBD1. Germline CDR1 SGHNT, CDR2 YYREEE (reference sequence). The CDR3 consists of 16 residues. V lost 2 bases, J lost 1 base, and 8 bases stayed unmatched. The CDR3 protein is CASSFSNRGHNYGYTF. CDR3 coding DNA: TGTGCCAGCAGCTTTTCAAACAGGGGACATAACTATGGCTACACCTTC.

The chain combines TRBV2 with TRBJ2-3, with TRBD1 matching 9 bases. Germline V lookup: CDR1 SNHLY, CDR2 FYNNEI. V shed 2 bases and J 6 bases; nucleotides not matched to a gene: 9. The CDR3 totals 16 residues. CDR3 nucleotides: TGTGCCAGCAGTGAAAGCTGGGACAGGGTAAGGGATACGCAGTATTTT. This sequence encodes CASSESWDRVRDTQYF.

The V call is TRBV19, the J call TRBJ1-1; TRBD1 is a possible D gene (5 bases). This CDR3 has 15 amino acids. V lost 7 bases and J lost 1, with 16 bases in between. Germline values: CDR1 LNHDA, CDR2 SQIVND (reference sequence). The CDR3 DNA follows: TGTGCCAGTAAGTACGCAGGGCTGGCGAACACTGAAGCTTTCTTT. Residues: CASKYAGLANTEAFF.

This clone turned up a few times. The genes are TRBV7-9 and TRBJ2-5; 12 bases fit TRBD2. V gave up 4 bases and J gave up 4 bases; unmatched junction bases: 7. CDR3 length: 16 residues. Germline CDR1 and CDR2: SEHNR and FQNEAQ (reference sequence). The CDR3 here is CASSYLAGGATETQYF. The CDR3 DNA sequence: TGTGCCAGCAGCTACCTAGCGGGGGGGGCTACAGAGACCCAGTACTTC. The variable domain in full, completed from reference TRBV7-9 and TRBJ2-5, reads DTGVSQNPRHKITKRGQNVTFRCDPISEHNRLYWYRQTLGQGPEFLTYFQNEAQLEKSRLLSDRFSAERPKGSFSTLEIQRTEQGDSAMYLCASSYLAGGATETQYFGPGTRLLVL.

CDR3 loop: CASSQILAGDQSEQYF. CDR3 in DNA: TGCGCCAGCAGCCAAATCCTAGCGGGAGATCAGTCCGAGCAGTACTTC. The chain links TRBV4-1 to TRBJ2-7; 10 nucleotides align to TRBD2. CDR3 length equals 16 residues. CDR1 and CDR2 (germline): MGHRA, YSYEKL. The ends lost 2 bases at V and 6 bases at J; junction bases unmatched: 10.

The J gene is TRBJ2-5, the V gene TRBV15; 9 nucleotides align to TRBD1. V shed 3 bases and J 4 bases; nucleotides not matched to a gene: 6. CDR1 and CDR2 from the germline V gene are LNHNV and YYDKDF (reference sequence). The CDR3 runs 15 residues. Here the CDR3 DNA reads TGTGCCACCAGCAGGCGGACAGGGGAAGGAGAGACCCAGTACTTC. This translates into CATSRRTGEGETQYF.

Note on this clone: Other DNA sequences from this sample encode an identical CDR3 as well. V usage is TRBV27 and J usage is TRBJ1-1; D gene uncertain. V was shortened by 3 bases and J by 1 base, with 6 bases between the two germline ends. The CDR3 contains 13 residues. Germline CDR1 and CDR2: MNHEY and SMNVEV (reference sequence). CDR3 in DNA: TGTGCCAGCAGTTTGCGGCGGAACACTGAAGCTTTCTTT. Protein product: CASSLRRNTEAFF.

The chain uses TRBV30 and TRBJ2-7; D is ambiguous. CDR1 is GTSNPN, CDR2 SVGIG, per germline (reference sequence). This CDR3 contains 13 residues. The germline V and J ends were trimmed by 0 bases and 0 bases, with 6 bases remaining between them. The chain's CDR3 is CAWSVDNSYEQYF. The CDR3 DNA sequence: TGTGCCTGGAGTGTTGACAACTCCTACGAGCAGTACTTC. The full variable domain, rest sourced from reference TRBV30 and TRBJ2-7, is SQTIHQWPATLVQPVGSPLSLECTVEGTSNPNLYWYRQAAGRGLQLLFYSVGIGQISSEVPQNLSASRPQDRQFILSSKKLLLSDSGFYLCAWSVDNSYEQYFGPGTRLTVT.

The J gene is TRBJ1-1, the V gene TRBV4-1; TRBD1 agrees at 7 bases. The V segment lost 2 bases and the J segment 7 bases; nucleotides outside the gene matches: 4. Germline assignment: CDR1 MGHRA and CDR2 YSYEKL. The CDR3 is 13 amino acids. The CDR3, as DNA: TGCGCCAGCAGCCAAAAGACAGGGATTGAAGCTTTCTTT. This translates into CASSQKTGIEAFF.

CDR3 sequence: CASGQGGTGVGNTIYF. DNA for the CDR3: TGTGCTAGTGGACAAGGAGGGACAGGGGTCGGAAACACCATATATTTT. The J gene is TRBJ1-3, the V gene TRBV12-5; 10 nucleotides line up with TRBD1. The V gene's germline CDR1 is LGHNT and CDR2 FRNRAP. V trimming: 6 bases; J trimming: 4 bases; junction bases outside the gene matches: 9. The CDR3 extends over 16 amino acids. The variable domain in full, completed from reference TRBV12-5 and TRBJ1-3, reads DARVTQTPRHKVTEMGQEVTMRCQPILGHNTVFWYRQTMMQGLELLAYFRNRAPLDDSGMPKDRFSAEMPDATLATLKIQPSEPRDSAVYFCASGQGGTGVGNTIYFGEGSWLTVV.

This chain uses TRBV2 with TRBJ1-4; 7 bases match TRBD1. The CDR3 covers 13 residues. Looked up from germline, CDR1 is SNHLY and CDR2 is FYNNEI. V dropped 10 bases and J dropped 7; count of bases not matched to a gene: 9. Here the CDR3 DNA reads TGTGCCACACAGAGACAGGGTGGTGAAAAACTGTTTTTT. Protein product: CATQRQGGEKLFF.